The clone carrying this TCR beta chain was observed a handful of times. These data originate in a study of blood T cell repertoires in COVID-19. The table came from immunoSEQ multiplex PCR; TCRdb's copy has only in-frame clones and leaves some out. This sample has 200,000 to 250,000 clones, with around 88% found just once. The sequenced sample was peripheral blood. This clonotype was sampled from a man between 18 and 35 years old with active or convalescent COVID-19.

CDR3 sequence: CASSLQGYEQYF. CDR3 sequence (DNA): TGTGCCAGCAGCTTACAGGGTTACGAGCAGTACTTC. V and J are TRBV5-4 and TRBJ2-7; a possible D gene is TRBD1 (6 bases). The CDR3 length is 12 residues. Trimming pared 2 bases from V and 4 bases from J, leaving 7 bases between. From germline, CDR1 is SGHNT and CDR2 YYREEE (reference sequence).